Sequencing of this T cell receptor (beta chain) was carried out in a study of blood T cell repertoires in COVID-19. This clone came up once. Some clones are missing from TCRdb's copy, which holds only in-frame ones; the method was immunoSEQ multiplex PCR. Of about 160,000 clones in the sample, about nine tenths were seen once. This CDR3 has 16 amino acids. Germline-derived CDR1 and CDR2 are KGHSH and LQKENI. Trimming took 0 bases from V and 0 from J, leaving 12 bases between them. Sequencing was carried out using peripheral blood. V gene TRBV18 combines with J gene TRBJ2-7; D remains ambiguous. The sequence was collected from a man older than 75 with acute or convalescent COVID-19. The CDR3: CASSPPYGVSSYEQYF. The CDR3 nucleotides are TGTGCCAGCTCACCACCGTACGGAGTGAGCTCCTACGAGCAGTACTTC.